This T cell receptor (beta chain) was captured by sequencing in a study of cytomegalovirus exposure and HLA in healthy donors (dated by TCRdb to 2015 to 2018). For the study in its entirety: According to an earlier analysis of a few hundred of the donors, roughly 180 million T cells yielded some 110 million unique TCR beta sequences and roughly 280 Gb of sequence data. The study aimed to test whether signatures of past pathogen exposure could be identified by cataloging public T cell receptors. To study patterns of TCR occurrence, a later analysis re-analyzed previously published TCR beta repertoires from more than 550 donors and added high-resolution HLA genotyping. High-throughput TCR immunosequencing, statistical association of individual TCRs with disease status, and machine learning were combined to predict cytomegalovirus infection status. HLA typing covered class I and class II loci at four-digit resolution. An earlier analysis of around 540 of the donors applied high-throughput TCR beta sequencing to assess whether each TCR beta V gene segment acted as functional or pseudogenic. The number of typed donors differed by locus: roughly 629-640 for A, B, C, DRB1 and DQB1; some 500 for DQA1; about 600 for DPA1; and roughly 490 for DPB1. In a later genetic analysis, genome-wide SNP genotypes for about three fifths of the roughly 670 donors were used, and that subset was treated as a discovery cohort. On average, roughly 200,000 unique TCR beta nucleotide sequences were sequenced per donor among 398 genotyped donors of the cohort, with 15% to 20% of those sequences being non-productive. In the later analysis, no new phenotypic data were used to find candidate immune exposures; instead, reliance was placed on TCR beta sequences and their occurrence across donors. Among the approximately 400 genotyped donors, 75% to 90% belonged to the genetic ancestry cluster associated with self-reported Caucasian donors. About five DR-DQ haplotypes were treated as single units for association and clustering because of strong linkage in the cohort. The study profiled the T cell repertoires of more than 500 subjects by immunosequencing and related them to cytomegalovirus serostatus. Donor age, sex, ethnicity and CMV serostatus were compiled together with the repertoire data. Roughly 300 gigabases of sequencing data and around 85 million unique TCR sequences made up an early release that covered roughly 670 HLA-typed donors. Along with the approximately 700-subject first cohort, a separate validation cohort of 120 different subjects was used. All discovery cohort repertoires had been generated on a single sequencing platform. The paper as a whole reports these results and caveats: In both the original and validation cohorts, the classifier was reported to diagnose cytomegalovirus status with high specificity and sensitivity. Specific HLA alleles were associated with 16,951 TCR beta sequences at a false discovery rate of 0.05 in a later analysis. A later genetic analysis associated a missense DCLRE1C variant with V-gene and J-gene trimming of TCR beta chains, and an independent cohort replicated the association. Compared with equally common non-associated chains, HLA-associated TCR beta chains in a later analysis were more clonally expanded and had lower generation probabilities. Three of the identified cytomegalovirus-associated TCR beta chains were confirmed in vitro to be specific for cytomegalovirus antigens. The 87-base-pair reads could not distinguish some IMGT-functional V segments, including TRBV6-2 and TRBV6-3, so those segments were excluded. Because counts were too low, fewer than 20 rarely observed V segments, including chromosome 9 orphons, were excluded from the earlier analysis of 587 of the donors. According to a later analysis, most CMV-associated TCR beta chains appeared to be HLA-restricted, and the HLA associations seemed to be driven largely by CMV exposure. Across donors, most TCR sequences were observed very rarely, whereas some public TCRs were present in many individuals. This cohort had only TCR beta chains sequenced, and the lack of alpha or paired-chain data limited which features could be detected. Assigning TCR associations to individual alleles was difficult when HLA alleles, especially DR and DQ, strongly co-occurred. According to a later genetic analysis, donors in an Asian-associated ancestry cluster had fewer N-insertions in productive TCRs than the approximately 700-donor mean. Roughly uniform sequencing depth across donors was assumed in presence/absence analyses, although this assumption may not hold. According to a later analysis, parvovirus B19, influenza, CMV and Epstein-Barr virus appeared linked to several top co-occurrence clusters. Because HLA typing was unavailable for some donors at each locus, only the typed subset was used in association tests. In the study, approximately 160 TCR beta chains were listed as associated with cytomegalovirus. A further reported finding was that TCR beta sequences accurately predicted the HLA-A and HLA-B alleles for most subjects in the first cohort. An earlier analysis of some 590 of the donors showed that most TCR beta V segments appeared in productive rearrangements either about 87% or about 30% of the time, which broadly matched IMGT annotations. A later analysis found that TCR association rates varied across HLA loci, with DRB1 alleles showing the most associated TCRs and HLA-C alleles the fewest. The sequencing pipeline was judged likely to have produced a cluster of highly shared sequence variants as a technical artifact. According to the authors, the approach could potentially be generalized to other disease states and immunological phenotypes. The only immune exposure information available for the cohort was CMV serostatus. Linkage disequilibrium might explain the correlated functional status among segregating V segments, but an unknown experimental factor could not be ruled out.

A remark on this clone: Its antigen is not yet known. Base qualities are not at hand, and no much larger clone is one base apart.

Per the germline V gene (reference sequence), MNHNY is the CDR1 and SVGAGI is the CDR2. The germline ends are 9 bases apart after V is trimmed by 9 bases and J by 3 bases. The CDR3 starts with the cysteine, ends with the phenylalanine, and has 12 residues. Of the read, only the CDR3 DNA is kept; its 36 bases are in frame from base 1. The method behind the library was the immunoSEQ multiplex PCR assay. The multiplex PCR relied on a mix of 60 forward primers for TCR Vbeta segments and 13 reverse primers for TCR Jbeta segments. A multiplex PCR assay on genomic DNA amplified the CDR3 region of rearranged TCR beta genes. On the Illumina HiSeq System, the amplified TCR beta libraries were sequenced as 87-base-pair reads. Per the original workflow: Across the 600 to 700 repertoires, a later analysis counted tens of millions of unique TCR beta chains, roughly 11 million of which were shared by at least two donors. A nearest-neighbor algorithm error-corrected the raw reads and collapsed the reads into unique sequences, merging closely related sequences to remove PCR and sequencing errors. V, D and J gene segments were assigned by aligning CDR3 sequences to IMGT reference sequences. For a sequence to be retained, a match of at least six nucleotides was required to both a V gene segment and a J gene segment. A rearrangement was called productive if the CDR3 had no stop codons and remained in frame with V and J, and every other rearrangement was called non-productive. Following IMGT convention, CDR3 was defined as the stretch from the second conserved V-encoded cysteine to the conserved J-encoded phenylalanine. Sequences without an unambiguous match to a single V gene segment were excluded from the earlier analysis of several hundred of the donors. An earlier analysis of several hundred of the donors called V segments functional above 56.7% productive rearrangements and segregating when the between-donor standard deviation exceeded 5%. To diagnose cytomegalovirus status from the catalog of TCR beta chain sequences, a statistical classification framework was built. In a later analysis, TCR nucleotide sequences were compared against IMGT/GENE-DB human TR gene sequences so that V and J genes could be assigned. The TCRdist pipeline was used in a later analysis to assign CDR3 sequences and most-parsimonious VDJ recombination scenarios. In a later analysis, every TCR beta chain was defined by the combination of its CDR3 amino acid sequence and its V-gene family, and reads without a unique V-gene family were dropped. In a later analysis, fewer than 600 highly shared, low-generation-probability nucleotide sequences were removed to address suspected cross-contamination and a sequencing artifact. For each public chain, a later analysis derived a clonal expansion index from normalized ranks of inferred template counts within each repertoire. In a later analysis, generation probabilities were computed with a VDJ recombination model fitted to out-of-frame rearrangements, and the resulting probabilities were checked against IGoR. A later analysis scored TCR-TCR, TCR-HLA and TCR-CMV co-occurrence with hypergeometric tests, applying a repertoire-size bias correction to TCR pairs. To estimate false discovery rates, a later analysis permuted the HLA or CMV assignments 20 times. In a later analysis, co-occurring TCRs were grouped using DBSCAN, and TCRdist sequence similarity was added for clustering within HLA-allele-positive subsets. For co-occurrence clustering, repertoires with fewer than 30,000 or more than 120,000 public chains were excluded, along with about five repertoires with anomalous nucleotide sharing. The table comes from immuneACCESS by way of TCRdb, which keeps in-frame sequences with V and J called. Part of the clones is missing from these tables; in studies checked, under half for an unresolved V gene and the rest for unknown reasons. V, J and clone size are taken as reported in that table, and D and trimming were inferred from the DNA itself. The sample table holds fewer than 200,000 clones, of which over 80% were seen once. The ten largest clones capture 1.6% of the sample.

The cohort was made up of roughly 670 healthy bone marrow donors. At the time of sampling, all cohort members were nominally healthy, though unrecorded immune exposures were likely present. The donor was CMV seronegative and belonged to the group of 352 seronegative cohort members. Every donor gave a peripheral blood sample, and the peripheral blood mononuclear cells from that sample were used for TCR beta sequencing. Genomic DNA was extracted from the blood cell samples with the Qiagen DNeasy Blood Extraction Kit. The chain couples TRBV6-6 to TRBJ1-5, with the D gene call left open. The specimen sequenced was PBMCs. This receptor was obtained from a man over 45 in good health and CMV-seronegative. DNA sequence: TGTGCCAGTTCCGCGCCCAATCAGCCCCAGCATTTT. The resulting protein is CASSAPNQPQHF.